Listed here are 2 T cell receptor beta chains from one sample, sequenced in a study of patients and donors after allogeneic stem cell transplantation. One entry per CDR3 protein results from TCRdb running MiXCR on the RT-PCR reads. The sample carries 920,000 or so distinct CDR3 sequences, 18% recorded once. The specimen was blood, either unsorted or a sorted T cell fraction (not recorded which). The receptors here all came from a human donor who was either an allogeneic HSCT recipient or a stem cell or donor lymphocyte infusion donor (not recorded which). It is not recorded whose cells these are; they may come from a transplant donor.

V usage is TRBV7-2 and J usage is TRBJ2-3; 8 bases line up with TRBD2. The ends lost 3 bases at V and 9 bases at J; junction bases unmatched: 8. There are 14 residues in the CDR3. Germline assignment: CDR1 SGHTA and CDR2 FQGNSA. CDR3 sequence (DNA): TGTGCCAGCAGCTTGCAGGGACGGGGGGGAACGCAGTATTTT. Its protein is CASSLQGRGGTQYF.

The chain uses TRBV6-5 and TRBJ1-3; D gene uncertain. V was trimmed by 2 bases and J by 3 bases, leaving 8 bases between them. CDR1 and CDR2 from the germline V gene are MNHEY and SVGAGI. There are 14 residues in the CDR3. The CDR3 spells CASSYRGGGNTIYF. The DNA of the CDR3 is TGTGCCAGCAGTTACCGTGGCGGTGGAAACACCATATATTTT.